This T cell receptor beta chain was observed in a study of cytomegalovirus exposure and HLA in healthy donors. Study-wide results and caveats: Subsequent analysis revealed that first-cohort TCR clusters tended to co-occur in the roughly 120 validation repertoires. A few CMV-associated chains were confirmed in vitro to be specific for CMV antigens.

To note about this clone: What it binds is not known.

Germline V CDR1 and CDR2: SGHAT, FQNNGV. The CDR3 is 16 amino acids. Trimming took 8 bases from V and 4 from J; bases not matched to a gene: 9. Sequenced by immunoSEQ multiplex PCR; TCRdb stores in-frame clones only, minus some. The table records tens of thousands of clones, approximately 94% of them present only once. Specimen: PBMCs. This clonotype originated in a young woman in good health and CMV-seropositive. The J gene is TRBJ2-6, the V gene TRBV11-2; 9 positions agree with TRBD1. CDR3 residues: CASLRDRGSGANVLTF. In DNA, the CDR3 is TGTGCCAGCCTCCGAGACAGGGGGTCCGGGGCCAACGTCCTGACTTTC.